This note documents a single TCR beta chain sequence. Its antigen is still unknown. The germline V gene encodes CDR1 LGHDT and CDR2 YNNKEL (reference sequence). The V and J ends lost 3 bases and 7 bases, in that order; junction bases with no gene match: 6. This CDR3 is 14 amino acids long. Amplification of TCR alpha and beta CDR3 regions from RNA used iRepertoire nested multiplex PCR. Input was roughly 85-450 ng of tissue mRNA or PBMC total RNA. TCRdb processed the multiplex PCR reads anew with MiXCR; each CDR3 protein has one entry. Of approximately 190,000 distinct CDR3 sequences in the sample, 32% were seen once. The source of the sample is a study of glioma-infiltrating T cells. Findings and limits, study-wide: Above-expected tissue-blood divergence occurred in all gliomas, most in low-grade ones. CDR3 overlap between tissue and blood was very small.

Source material: glioma tissue, nonneoplastic brain tissue, or PBMCs (not recorded which). This chain joins TRBV3-1 and TRBJ1-2; 9 nucleotides align to TRBD1. The sequence was obtained from a human donor with low-grade glioma or glioblastoma, undergoing nonglioma brain surgery, or in good health (not recorded which). CDR3 coding DNA: TGTGCCAGCAGCCATATGGACAGGGGAAGTGGCTACACCTTC. Its protein is CASSHMDRGSGYTF.